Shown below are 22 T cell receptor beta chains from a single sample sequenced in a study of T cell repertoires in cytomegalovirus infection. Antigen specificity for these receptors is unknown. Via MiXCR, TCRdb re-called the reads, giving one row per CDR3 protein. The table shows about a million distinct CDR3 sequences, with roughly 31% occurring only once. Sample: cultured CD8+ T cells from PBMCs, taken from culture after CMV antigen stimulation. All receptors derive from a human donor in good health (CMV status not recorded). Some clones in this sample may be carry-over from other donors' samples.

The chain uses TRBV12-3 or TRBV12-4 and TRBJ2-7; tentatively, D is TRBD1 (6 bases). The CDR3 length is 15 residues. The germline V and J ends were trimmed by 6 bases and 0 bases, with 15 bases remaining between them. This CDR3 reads CASSYMGHGSYEQYF. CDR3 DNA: TGTGCCAGCAGCTATATGGGACATGGCTCCTACGAGCAGTACTTC.

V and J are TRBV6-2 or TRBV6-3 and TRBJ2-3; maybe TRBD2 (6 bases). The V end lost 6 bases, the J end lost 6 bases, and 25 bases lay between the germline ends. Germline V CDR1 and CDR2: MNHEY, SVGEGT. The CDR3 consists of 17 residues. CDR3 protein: CASSVGSRTTHQDTQYF. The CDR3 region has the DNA TGTGCCAGCAGCGTAGGCTCCCGGACTACCCATCAGGATACGCAGTATTTT.

CDR3 sequence (DNA): TGTGCCAGCAGTTACTCGGGGGGGAATGGAAACACCATATATTTT. This sequence encodes CASSYSGGNGNTIYF. The rearrangement uses TRBV6-5 and TRBJ1-3; tentatively, D is TRBD1 (5 bases). Looked up from germline, CDR1 is MNHEY and CDR2 is SVGAGI. The CDR3 has 15 amino acids. Trimming took off 0 bases at V and 3 bases at J, with 9 bases between the two ends.

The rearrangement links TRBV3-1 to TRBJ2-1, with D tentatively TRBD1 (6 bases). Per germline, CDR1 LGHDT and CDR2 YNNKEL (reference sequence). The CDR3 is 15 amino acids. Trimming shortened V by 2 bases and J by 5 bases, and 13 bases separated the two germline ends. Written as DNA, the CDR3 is TGTGCCAGCAGCCAACCTACGACAGGCCACAATGAGCAGTTCTTC. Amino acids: CASSQPTTGHNEQFF.

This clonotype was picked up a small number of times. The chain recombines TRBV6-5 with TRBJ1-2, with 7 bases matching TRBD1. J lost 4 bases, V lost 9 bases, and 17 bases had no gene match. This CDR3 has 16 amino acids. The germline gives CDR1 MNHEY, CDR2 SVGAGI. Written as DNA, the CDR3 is TGTGCCAGTCGGGGGCAGGGGGGAGTTGACGGCTATGGCTACACCTTC. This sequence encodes CASRGQGGVDGYGYTF.

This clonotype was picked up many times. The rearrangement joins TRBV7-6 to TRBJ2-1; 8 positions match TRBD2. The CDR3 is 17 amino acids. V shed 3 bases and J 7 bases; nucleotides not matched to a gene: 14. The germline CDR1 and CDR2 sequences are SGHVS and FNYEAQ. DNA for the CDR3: TGTGCCAGCAGCTTGGATGCCGGGGGGGTACGGAGGAATGAGCAGTTCTTC. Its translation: CASSLDAGGVRRNEQFF.

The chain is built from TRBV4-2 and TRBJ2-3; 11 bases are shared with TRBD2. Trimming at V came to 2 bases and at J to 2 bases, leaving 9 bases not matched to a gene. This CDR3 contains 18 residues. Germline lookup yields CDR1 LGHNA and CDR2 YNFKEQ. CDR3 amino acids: CASSQRITSGGPTDTQYF. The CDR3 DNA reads TGTGCCAGCAGCCAACGTATCACTAGCGGGGGCCCCACAGATACGCAGTATTTT.

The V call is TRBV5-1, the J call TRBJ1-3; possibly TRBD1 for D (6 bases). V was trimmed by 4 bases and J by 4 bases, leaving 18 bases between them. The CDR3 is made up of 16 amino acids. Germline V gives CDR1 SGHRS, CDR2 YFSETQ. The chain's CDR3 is CASSSKDRLRGNTIYF. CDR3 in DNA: TGCGCCAGCAGCAGCAAAGACAGGCTGAGAGGAAACACCATATATTTT. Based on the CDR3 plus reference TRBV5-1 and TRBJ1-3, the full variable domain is KAGVTQTPRYLIKTRGQQVTLSCSPISGHRSVSWYQQTPGQGLQFLFEYFSETQRNKGNFPGRFSGRQFSNSRSEMNVSTLELGDSALYLCASSSKDRLRGNTIYFGEGSWLTVV.

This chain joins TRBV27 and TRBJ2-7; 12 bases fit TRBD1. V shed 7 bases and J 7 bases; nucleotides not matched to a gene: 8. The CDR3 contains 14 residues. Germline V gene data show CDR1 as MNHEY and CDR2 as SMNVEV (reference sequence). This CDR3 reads CASTPGTGGSEQYF. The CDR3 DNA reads TGTGCCAGCACACCTGGGACAGGGGGCAGTGAGCAGTACTTC.

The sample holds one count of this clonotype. The CDR3 region has the DNA TGCAGTGCTAGAGGAGGGGATGGGGGCTACACCTTC. It codes for CSARGGDGGYTF. The chain is built from TRBV20-1 and TRBJ1-2; a weak D match, TRBD1 (5 bases). The CDR3 sequence is 12 residues long. CDR1 and CDR2 from the germline V gene are DFQATT and SNEGSKA (reference sequence). Deletions cut 1 base from V and 8 bases from J, with 11 bases between.

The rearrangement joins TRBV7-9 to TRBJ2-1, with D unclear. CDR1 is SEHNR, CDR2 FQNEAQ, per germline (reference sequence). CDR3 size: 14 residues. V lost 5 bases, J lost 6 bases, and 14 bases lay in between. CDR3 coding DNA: TGTGCCAGCAGCGGACCACTGGGCGGCAATGAGCAGTTCTTC. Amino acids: CASSGPLGGNEQFF.

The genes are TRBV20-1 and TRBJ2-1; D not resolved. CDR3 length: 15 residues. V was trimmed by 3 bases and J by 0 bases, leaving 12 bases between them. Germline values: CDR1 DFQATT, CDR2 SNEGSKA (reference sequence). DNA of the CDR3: TGCAGTGCTAGTCCCGGGCCGAGCTCCTACAATGAGCAGTTCTTC. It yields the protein CSASPGPSSYNEQFF.

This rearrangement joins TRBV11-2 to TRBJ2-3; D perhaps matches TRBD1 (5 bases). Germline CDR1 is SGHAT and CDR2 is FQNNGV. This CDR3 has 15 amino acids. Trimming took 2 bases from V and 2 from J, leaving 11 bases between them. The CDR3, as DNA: TGTGCCAGCAGCTTATATCAGGGCCCCACAGATACGCAGTATTTT. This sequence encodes CASSLYQGPTDTQYF.

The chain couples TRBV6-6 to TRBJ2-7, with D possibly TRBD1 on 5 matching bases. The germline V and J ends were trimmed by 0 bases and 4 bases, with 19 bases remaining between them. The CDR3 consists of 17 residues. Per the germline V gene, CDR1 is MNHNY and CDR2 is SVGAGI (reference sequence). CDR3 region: CASSYSTSEGAVYEQYF. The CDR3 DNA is TGTGCCAGCAGTTACTCAACGTCCGAAGGGGCAGTTTACGAGCAGTACTTC.

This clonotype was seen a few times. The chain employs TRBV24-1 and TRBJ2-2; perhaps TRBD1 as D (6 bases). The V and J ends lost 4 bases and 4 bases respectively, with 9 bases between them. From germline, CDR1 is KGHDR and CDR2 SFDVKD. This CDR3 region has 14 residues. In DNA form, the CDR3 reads TGTGCCACCAGTGAGCAGGGGACCACCGGGGAGCTGTTTTTT. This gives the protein CATSEQGTTGELFF.

As DNA, the CDR3 is TGTGCCAGCAGGAACAGGGCCGATGGGGAAAAACTGTTTTTT. It translates to CASRNRADGEKLFF. V and J are TRBV6-6 and TRBJ1-4; weak D call: TRBD1 (6 bases). Germline assignment: CDR1 MNHNY and CDR2 SVGAGI (reference sequence). The V gene lost 6 bases and the J gene lost 8 bases, with 16 bases spanning the gap. The CDR3 loop spans 14 amino acids.

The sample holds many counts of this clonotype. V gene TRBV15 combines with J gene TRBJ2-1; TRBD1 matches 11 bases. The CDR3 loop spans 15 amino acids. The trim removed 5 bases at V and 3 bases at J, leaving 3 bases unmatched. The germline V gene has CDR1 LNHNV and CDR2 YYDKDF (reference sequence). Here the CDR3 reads CATSLGTGGYNEQFF. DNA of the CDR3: TGTGCCACCAGCCTAGGGACAGGGGGCTACAATGAGCAGTTCTTC.

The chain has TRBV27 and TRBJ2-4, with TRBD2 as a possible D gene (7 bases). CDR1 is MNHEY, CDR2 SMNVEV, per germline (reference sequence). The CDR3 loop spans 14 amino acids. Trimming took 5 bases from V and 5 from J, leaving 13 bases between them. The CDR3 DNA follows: TGTGCCAGCAGTAGGGGGGGGGCCCAAAACATTCAGTACTTC. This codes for CASSRGGAQNIQYF.

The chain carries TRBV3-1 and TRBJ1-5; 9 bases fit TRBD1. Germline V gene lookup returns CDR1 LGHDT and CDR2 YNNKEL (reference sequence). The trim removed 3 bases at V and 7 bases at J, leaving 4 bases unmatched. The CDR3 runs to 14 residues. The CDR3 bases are TGTGCCAGCAGCCATGGACAGGGGTTGCAGCCCCAGCATTTT. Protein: CASSHGQGLQPQHF.

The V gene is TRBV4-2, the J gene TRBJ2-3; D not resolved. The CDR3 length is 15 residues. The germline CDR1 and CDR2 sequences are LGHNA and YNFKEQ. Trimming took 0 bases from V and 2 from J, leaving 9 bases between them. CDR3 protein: CASSQEWRSTDTQYF. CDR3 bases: TGTGCCAGCAGCCAAGAGTGGCGCTCCACAGATACGCAGTATTTT.

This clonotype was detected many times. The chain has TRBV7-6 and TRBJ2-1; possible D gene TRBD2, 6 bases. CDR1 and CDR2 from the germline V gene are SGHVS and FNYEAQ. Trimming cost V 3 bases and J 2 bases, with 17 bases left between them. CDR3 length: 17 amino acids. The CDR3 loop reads CASSFLETSGPYNEQFF. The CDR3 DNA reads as TGTGCCAGCAGCTTTTTGGAGACTAGTGGACCCTACAATGAGCAGTTCTTC.

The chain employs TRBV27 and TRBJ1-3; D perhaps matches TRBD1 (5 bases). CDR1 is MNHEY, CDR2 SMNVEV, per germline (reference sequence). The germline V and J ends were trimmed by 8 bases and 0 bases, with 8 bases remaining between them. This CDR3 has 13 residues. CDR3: CASGTDSGNTIYF. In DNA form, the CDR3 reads TGTGCCAGCGGGACGGACTCTGGAAACACCATATATTTT.